This T cell receptor (beta chain) is drawn from a study of beta chain features in type 1 diabetes. There are 13 residues in the CDR3. Germline V gives CDR1 SGHAT, CDR2 FQNNGV. V lost 1 base and J 3 bases, leaving 7 bases between the germline ends. On this clone: Its target is not known.

Study-wide findings and caveats: A moderate, significant TCRB CDR3 shortening appeared in type 1 diabetes across four CD4+ subsets.

cDNA synthesis used the whole RNA isolate, giving expressed TCRB sequences. Using immunoSEQ multiplex PCR, the repertoire was profiled, and TCRdb retains in-frame clones only, with some absent. The sample consists of some 360,000 clones, 9.6% of them appearing once. The chain combines TRBV11-2 with TRBJ2-7; a possible D gene is TRBD1 (5 bases). The TCR was taken from a young man with type 1 diabetes. The sample consisted of central memory CD4+ T cells from blood. CDR3 protein: CASSLARGYEQYF. In DNA, the CDR3 is TGTGCCAGCAGCTTAGCTAGGGGCTACGAGCAGTACTTC.